These 27 T cell receptor beta chains originate from one sample sequenced in a study of cytomegalovirus exposure and HLA in healthy donors. In the PCR, 60 Vbeta and 13 Jbeta primers were used. Using immunoSEQ multiplex PCR, the repertoire was profiled, and TCRdb retains in-frame clones only, with some absent. The sample contains approximately 110,000 clones, approximately 69% of which appear only once. The material sequenced was PBMCs. The receptors stem from a woman aged 40 to 50 in good health and CMV-seropositive.

This rearrangement joins TRBV6-5 to TRBJ2-3; possible D gene TRBD2, 6 bases. V was trimmed by 6 bases and J by 4 bases, leaving 11 bases between them. The CDR3 covers 13 residues. The germline CDR1 and CDR2 sequences are MNHEY and SVGAGI. Here the CDR3 reads CASRRLDSDTQYF. CDR3 nucleotides: TGTGCCAGCAGACGACTAGATTCAGATACGCAGTATTTT.

The V gene is TRBV5-4, the J gene TRBJ1-1; TRBD1 is a possible D gene (5 bases). V shed 4 bases and J shed 1 base, with 8 bases lying between them. The CDR3 length is 13 residues. Germline V gene lookup returns CDR1 SGHNT and CDR2 YYREEE (reference sequence). CDR3 coding DNA: TGTGCCAGCAGCAATGGACAGAACACTGAAGCTTTCTTT. Amino acids: CASSNGQNTEAFF. Combining the CDR3 with reference TRBV5-4 and TRBJ1-1 gives the whole variable domain ETGVTQSPTHLIKTRGQQVTLRCSSQSGHNTVSWYQQALGQGPQFIFQYYREEENGRGNFPPRFSGLQFPNYSSELNVNALELDDSALYLCASSNGQNTEAFFGQGTRLTVV.

The chain is built from TRBV10-2 and TRBJ1-6, with 8 bases lining up with TRBD1. Trimming took 9 bases from V and 6 from J; bases not matched to a gene: 7. Germline V gene data show CDR1 as WSHSY and CDR2 as SAAADI. This CDR3 is built from 14 residues. Here the CDR3 reads CASTTGAPNSPLHF. The CDR3 DNA is TGCGCCAGTACGACAGGGGCTCCTAATTCACCCCTCCACTTT.

The chain uses TRBV5-1 and TRBJ2-1; D might be TRBD2 (6 bases). The germline V gene encodes CDR1 SGHRS and CDR2 YFSETQ. Deletions cut 0 bases from V and 8 bases from J, with 21 bases between. CDR3 length: 17 residues. CDR3 protein: CASSLAGAGRQMDEQFF. DNA for the CDR3: TGCGCCAGCAGCTTGGCGGGTGCGGGGAGGCAAATGGATGAGCAGTTCTTC.

V gene TRBV12-5 combines with J gene TRBJ2-7, with 10 bases aligning to TRBD1. The CDR3 length is 14 residues. In germline, CDR1 is LGHNT, CDR2 FRNRAP. The V and J ends lost 1 base and 6 bases, in that order; junction bases with no gene match: 3. The CDR3 region has the DNA TGTGCTAGTGGTTTGGCTTGGACAGGGGGCGAGCAGTACTTC. It encodes CASGLAWTGGEQYF. The whole variable domain, remainder taken from reference TRBV12-5 and TRBJ2-7, is DARVTQTPRHKVTEMGQEVTMRCQPILGHNTVFWYRQTMMQGLELLAYFRNRAPLDDSGMPKDRFSAEMPDATLATLKIQPSEPRDSAVYFCASGLAWTGGEQYFGPGTRLTVT.

The chain is built from TRBV19 and TRBJ1-1, with D possibly TRBD1 on 5 matching bases. Germline CDR1 reads LNHDA; CDR2 reads SQIVND (reference sequence). Trimming left V 4 bases short and J 6 bases short, with 6 bases between. CDR3 size: 11 residues. The CDR3 is CASSKTAEAFF. Written as DNA, the CDR3 is TGTGCCAGTAGTAAGACAGCTGAAGCTTTCTTT. The full variable domain, in which reference TRBV19 and TRBJ1-1 provide the parts outside the CDR3, is DGGITQSPKYLFRKEGQNVTLSCEQNLNHDAMYWYRQDPGQGLRLIYYSQIVNDFQKGDIAEGYSVSREKKESFPLTVTSAQKNPTAFYLCASSKTAEAFFGQGTRLTVV.

The V call is TRBV5-1, the J call TRBJ2-5; 13 bases match TRBD2. Trimming at V came to 0 bases and at J to 5 bases, leaving 4 bases not matched to a gene. The CDR3 covers 16 residues. Germline assignment: CDR1 SGHRS and CDR2 YFSETQ. This chain's CDR3 is CASSLGGLAGVETQYF. The CDR3 DNA is TGCGCCAGCAGCTTGGGAGGACTAGCGGGAGTGGAGACCCAGTACTTC.

This clone was seen more than once but under ten times. The rearrangement joins TRBV30 to TRBJ1-1; a weak D match, TRBD1 (5 bases). The CDR3 is 13 residues long. Between the trimmed V and J ends, which lost 4 bases and 1 base, there was a span of 10 bases. From germline, CDR1 is GTSNPN and CDR2 SVGIG (reference sequence). The CDR3 region is CAWINQGNTEAFF. The CDR3 DNA is TGTGCCTGGATTAACCAGGGGAACACTGAAGCTTTCTTT.

The V gene is TRBV7-9, the J gene TRBJ1-2; a possible D gene is TRBD1 (5 bases). The CDR3 contains 14 residues. Trimming cost V 5 bases and J 8 bases, with 18 bases left between them. Germline V gene lookup returns CDR1 SEHNR and CDR2 FQNEAQ (reference sequence). CDR3 sequence: CASSPGHLLGGYTF. As DNA, the CDR3 is TGTGCCAGCAGCCCTGGACACTTGCTGGGCGGCTACACCTTC.

This clone was seen a single time. The chain couples TRBV2 to TRBJ1-2; D may be TRBD1 (5 bases). The germline V gene has CDR1 SNHLY and CDR2 FYNNEI. V lost 4 bases and J lost 6, with 15 bases in between. This CDR3 is 14 amino acids long. CDR3 coding DNA: TGTGCCAGCAGTGTGGGGGAGGAAGTAGATGGCTACACCTTC. Its protein is CASSVGEEVDGYTF.

This clone was picked up a small number of times. J is TRBJ2-7 and V is TRBV5-4, with 9 positions matching TRBD1. Looked up from germline, CDR1 is SGHNT and CDR2 is YYREEE (reference sequence). The CDR3 contains 15 residues. Trimming removed 4 bases from V and 0 bases from J; junction bases left unmatched: 5. In DNA, the CDR3 is TGTGCCAGCAGCAACGTGGACAGGGGCTCCTACGAGCAGTACTTC. It codes for CASSNVDRGSYEQYF.

This clone was counted a single time. The chain has TRBV6-5 and TRBJ1-6, with a tentative D call TRBD1 (6 bases). CDR3 length equals 16 residues. Trimming pared 4 bases from V and 6 bases from J, leaving 16 bases between. Germline CDR1 and CDR2: MNHEY and SVGAGI. CDR3: CASSLDSHSTNSPLHF. CDR3 nucleotides: TGTGCCAGCAGTTTGGACAGCCACAGTACTAATTCACCCCTCCACTTT.

This clone was detected only a few times. The chain carries TRBV6-5 and TRBJ2-7; D remains ambiguous. Trimming left V 5 bases short and J 0 bases short, with 14 bases between. This CDR3 spans 15 amino acids. In germline, CDR1 is MNHEY, CDR2 SVGAGI. In nucleotides, the CDR3 is TGTGCCAGCAGTCCGACCGCACAGAACTCCTACGAGCAGTACTTC. As protein: CASSPTAQNSYEQYF.

The rearrangement uses TRBV10-3 and TRBJ2-2; 12 positions match TRBD2. The CDR3 extends over 17 amino acids. Germline trimming cut 10 bases from V and 3 bases from J; bases unmatched to any gene: 12. The germline V gene encodes CDR1 ENHRY and CDR2 SYGVKD. The DNA of the CDR3 is TGTGCCACCAGGTCTAGCGGGGGGGCAAGGGACACCGGGGAGCTGTTTTTT. The encoded protein is CATRSSGGARDTGELFF.

This clone was seen a few times. The V and J genes are TRBV29-1 and TRBJ1-1; D gene uncertain. Per germline, CDR1 SQVTM and CDR2 ANQGSEA. Trimming took 4 bases from V and 0 from J, leaving 6 bases between them. The CDR3 runs to 12 residues. Here the CDR3 DNA reads TGCAGCGTTGGTCGTATGAACACTGAAGCTTTCTTT. Translation gives CSVGRMNTEAFF.

The V gene is TRBV30, the J gene TRBJ1-4; D gene ambiguous. The CDR3 extends over 11 amino acids. Germline loops: CDR1 GTSNPN, CDR2 SVGIG (reference sequence). The V end was cut by 2 bases, the J end by 17 bases, with 15 bases between. The CDR3 loop is CAWSSPSSVFF. The CDR3 DNA sequence: TGTGCCTGGAGTTCCCCTTCCTCTGTCTTTTTT.

V usage is TRBV9 and J usage is TRBJ1-1, with 7 bases matching TRBD1. V shed 4 bases and J 11 bases; nucleotides not matched to a gene: 14. The CDR3 consists of 14 residues. Germline values: CDR1 SGDLS, CDR2 YYNGEE. CDR3: CASSPRNRDSRAFF. The CDR3 coding sequence is TGTGCCAGCAGCCCGAGAAATAGGGACAGCAGGGCTTTCTTT.

The rearrangement joins TRBV13 to TRBJ1-2, with 7 bases that match TRBD1. Unmatched junction bases numbered 6, after V lost 5 bases and J lost 6 bases. The CDR3 is 13 residues long. Germline CDR1 PRHDT, CDR2 FYEKMQ (reference sequence). The CDR3 loop reads CASSARTGDGYTF. DNA for the CDR3: TGTGCCAGCAGCGCCCGCACAGGGGATGGCTACACCTTC.

The chain carries TRBV19 and TRBJ1-5; D not certain. Trimming pared 3 bases from V and 0 bases from J, leaving 9 bases between. The CDR3 covers 15 residues. CDR1 is LNHDA, CDR2 SQIVND, per germline (reference sequence). The CDR3 sequence: CASSINSYSNQPQHF. CDR3 in DNA: TGTGCCAGTAGTATCAACTCCTATAGCAATCAGCCCCAGCATTTT.

This clone was detected once. V usage is TRBV30 and J usage is TRBJ2-3; 9 nucleotides match TRBD2. The CDR3 loop spans 14 amino acids. V lost 6 bases and J lost 4; bases outside the gene matches: 8. Looked up from germline, CDR1 is GTSNPN and CDR2 is SVGIG (reference sequence). The CDR3 sequence: CACARGLAADTQYF. In DNA form, the CDR3 reads TGTGCCTGCGCTCGGGGACTAGCAGCAGATACGCAGTATTTT.

About this clone itself: A read error may account for a junction end that differs from germline. The rearrangement uses TRBV7-9 and TRBJ2-1, with D possibly TRBD2 on 5 matching bases. Germline CDR1 and CDR2: SEHNR and FQNEAQ (reference sequence). The CDR3 consists of 15 residues. The DNA for the CDR3 is TGTTCCAGCAGCTTAGCGCACTTTGGAGTGCATGAGCAGTTCTTC. Translation gives CSSSLAHFGVHEQFF.

The V gene is TRBV5-4, the J gene TRBJ2-3; 9 bases align to TRBD2. The germline V gene encodes CDR1 SGHNT and CDR2 YYREEE (reference sequence). V trimming: 4 bases; J trimming: 2 bases; junction bases outside the gene matches: 5. The CDR3 runs to 15 residues. This chain's CDR3 is CASSLAGGLTDTQYF. The CDR3 DNA reads as TGTGCCAGCAGCCTCGCGGGAGGGCTCACAGATACGCAGTATTTT. The variable domain in full, completed from reference TRBV5-4 and TRBJ2-3, reads ETGVTQSPTHLIKTRGQQVTLRCSSQSGHNTVSWYQQALGQGPQFIFQYYREEENGRGNFPPRFSGLQFPNYSSELNVNALELDDSALYLCASSLAGGLTDTQYFGPGTRLTVL.

CDR3 region: CASSRTSGSTDTQYF. The CDR3 DNA reads TGTGCCAGCAGCCGGACTAGCGGGAGCACAGATACGCAGTATTTT. This sequence joins TRBV7-3 and TRBJ2-3, with TRBD2 identical over 11 bases. The CDR3 is 15 residues long. J lost 0 bases, V lost 5 bases, and 1 base had no gene match. Germline CDR1 and CDR2: SGHTA and FQGTGA.

The rearrangement joins TRBV2 to TRBJ2-5; 16 nucleotides align to TRBD2. CDR3 length: 16 residues. V lost 6 bases to trimming and J lost 6 bases; unmatched junction nucleotides: 7. Germline values: CDR1 SNHLY, CDR2 FYNNEI. CDR3 loop: CASSQGLAGGLQTQYF. As DNA, the CDR3 is TGTGCCAGCAGCCAGGGACTAGCGGGGGGGCTGCAGACCCAGTACTTC.

The V gene is TRBV7-3, the J gene TRBJ2-3, with a weak D call TRBD2 (5 bases). The CDR3 is 14 residues long. Germline CDR1 and CDR2: SGHTA and FQGTGA. Trimming left V 6 bases short and J 2 bases short, with 12 bases between. CDR3 region: CASSYSGFTDTQYF. The DNA of the CDR3 is TGTGCCAGCAGTTACAGCGGATTCACAGATACGCAGTATTTT.

This chain uses TRBV6-1 with TRBJ1-5; possibly TRBD1 for D (6 bases). V was cut by 6 bases and J by 5 bases, with 17 bases left in between. The CDR3 contains 15 residues. The V gene's germline CDR1 is MNHNS and CDR2 SASEGT. CDR3 nucleotides: TGTGCCAGCAGGGGGGTCCAGGGGAGGGATCAGCCCCAGCATTTT. As protein: CASRGVQGRDQPQHF.

The chain joins TRBV6-1 to TRBJ1-2, with 7 bases that match TRBD1. The CDR3 consists of 18 residues. Trimming cost V 3 bases and J 4 bases; bases outside gene matches: 17. CDR1 and CDR2 (germline): MNHNS, SASEGT. The CDR3, as DNA: TGTGCCAGCAGTGACCTACCCAACCATCGACAGGGTGGCTATGGCTACACCTTC. Its protein product is CASSDLPNHRQGGYGYTF.